This TCR beta chain was sequenced during a study of blood T cell repertoires in COVID-19 (dated by TCRdb to about 2020). Turning to the overall study: Samples covering the acute and convalescent phases of COVID-19 were provided by collaborators in the United States, Italy and Spain. The prospective study material was composed of cDNA or gDNA derived from T cells, B-cell-depleted T cells, or PBMCs. Deeply sampled blood TCRbeta repertoires from subjects exposed to, actively infected with, or recovered from COVID-19 were included in the dataset. The repertoires were released in a freely available public database intended as a resource for research on the immune response to SARS-CoV-2. Samples were obtained from the ongoing ImmuneRACE study (first 160 participants) and from 1,200 or so subjects provided by 6 global collaborators. The sample metadata nearly always contained a de-identified subject ID, COVID-19 status, age in years and sex. Where HLA class I and class II types were available, the types were taken from metadata supplied by the sample provider, not from assay-based typing.

In Seattle, one collaborating source enrolled patients while the infection was active and tracked those patients longitudinally over the course of disease. Each collaborating institution followed its own protocols to collect whole blood in K2EDTA tubes. For TCRbeta analysis, collaborator samples were shipped as frozen whole blood, as isolated PBMCs, or as DNA extracted from either sample type. As concerns this clone: The clone's antigen remains unknown. Per-nucleotide qualities are absent, and no much larger clonotype sits a single base away.

TCRbeta CDR3 regions were amplified from genomic DNA using the immunoSEQ Assay, a bias-controlled multiplex PCR. On the authors' methods: The number of nucleated cells in each sample was estimated by amplification of reference gene primers within the assay. To quantify the absolute abundance of each unique TCRbeta CDR3 rearrangement, sequence reads were collapsed and filtered. For each sample, productive Simpson clonality was calculated as the square root of Simpson's diversity index across productive rearrangements. The table was pulled from immuneACCESS by TCRdb, which kept in-frame rearrangements only. Such tables lose some clones; where checked, under half of the loss comes from unresolved V genes, and the rest has no known cause. V, J and clone size were drawn from that table, and D and trimming were deduced from the DNA. The sample yields 270,000 or so clones; around 90% were counted once. The top ten constitute approximately 2.3% of the sample.

A distance of 13 bases separates the germline ends of V and J, which lose 4 bases and 10 bases respectively. Counted from cysteine to phenylalanine, this CDR3 has 12 amino acids. Kept here is only the CDR3 DNA, which spans 36 bases and is read in frame from base 1. The germline V gene provides CDR1 SGDLS and CDR2 YYNGEE. The paper as a whole reports these results and caveats: The quantity of clinical and demographic metadata differed by source and by participant and was supplied without curation.

The clonotype was recovered from a woman aged 60-75 years with COVID-19, enrolled during active disease. The chain uses TRBV9 and TRBJ2-3; a weak D assignment points to TRBD2 (6 bases agree). The source material was peripheral blood. The bases are TGTGCCAGCAGCTCTGGGGAGGAGGCGCAGTATTTT. The translation is CASSSGEEAQYF.